This T cell receptor (beta chain) originates from a study of blood T cell repertoires in COVID-19. The table lists this clone with a few counts. The CDR3 is 16 amino acids. V was trimmed by 3 bases and J by 4 bases, leaving 16 bases between them. CDR1 MDHEN and CDR2 SYDVKM come from the germline V gene. Some clones are missing from TCRdb's copy, which holds only in-frame ones; the method was immunoSEQ multiplex PCR. The profile shows under 300,000 clones, 65% to 90% of them singletons. The V and J genes are TRBV28 and TRBJ1-5, with D possibly matching TRBD1 (6 bases). The sample comprised peripheral blood. The sequence came from a woman older than 75 with active or convalescent COVID-19. CDR3 region: CASSLGQGTANQPQHF. DNA of the CDR3: TGTGCCAGCAGTTTGGGCCAGGGGACGGCTAATCAGCCCCAGCATTTT.